This is a list of T cell receptor beta chains from one sample in a study of blood T cell repertoires in COVID-19. Generated by immunoSEQ multiplex PCR, the TCRdb table keeps only in-frame clones and is missing some. This sample has around 280,000 clones; more than 75% occur once, and the top ten carry about 2.2%. The sample consisted of peripheral blood. The receptor set was obtained from a woman younger than 45 who had recovered from COVID-19. Each CDR3 is given with its conserved first and last residue. D genes are given only for firm matches. Expanded clones are given a class, and other clones once, few, many or no size at all.

v_gene	abundance	d_gene	j_gene	CDR3aa	CDR3nt
TRBV5-4	-	TRBD1	TRBJ2-2	CASSSGQDTGELFF	TGTGCCAGCAGCTCCGGACAGGACACCGGGGAGCTGTTTTTT
TRBV9	-	-	TRBJ2-1	CASSVGLDFYNEQFF	TGTGCCAGCAGCGTAGGACTAGATTTCTACAATGAGCAGTTCTTC
TRBV11-1	-	-	TRBJ2-5	CASSLARSETQYF	TGTGCCAGCAGCTTAGCTAGATCCGAGACCCAGTACTTC
TRBV28	-	-	TRBJ1-4	CASSLIIGGGNEKLFF	TGTGCCAGCAGTTTAATCATCGGGGGGGGTAATGAAAAACTGTTTTTT
TRBV9	-	TRBD1	TRBJ1-5	CASSAGTDNQPQHF	TGTGCCAGCAGCGCCGGGACAGACAATCAGCCCCAGCATTTT
TRBV7-6	-	TRBD2	TRBJ2-7	CASSPSGGGPYEQYF	TGTGCCAGCAGCCCTAGCGGGGGAGGGCCTTACGAGCAGTACTTC
TRBV27	-	-	TRBJ2-3	CASKPFTDTQYF	TGTGCCAGCAAGCCTTTCACAGATACGCAGTATTTT
TRBV3-1/TRBV3-2	once	-	TRBJ2-3	CASSRAGARGDTQYF	TGTGCCAGCAGCCGGGCGGGGGCCAGAGGAGATACGCAGTATTTT
TRBV7-3	-	-	TRBJ1-1	CASSLGPSGTEAFF	TGTGCCAGCAGCTTAGGGCCCAGCGGAACTGAAGCTTTCTTT
TRBV6-4	-	TRBD1	TRBJ2-3	CASTPGQADTDTQYF	TGTGCCAGCACTCCGGGACAGGCTGACACAGATACGCAGTATTTT
TRBV7-2	-	-	TRBJ2-7	CASSLLAVSEQYF	TGTGCCAGCAGCTTATTAGCAGTTAGCGAGCAGTACTTC
TRBV4-2	-	TRBD1	TRBJ1-2	CASSEGQGGDYGYTF	TGTGCCAGCAGCGAAGGACAGGGGGGAGACTATGGCTACACCTTC
TRBV28	-	TRBD1	TRBJ1-1	CASSPRTGKEAFF	TGTGCCAGCAGTCCCCGGACAGGGAAGGAAGCTTTCTTT
TRBV7-9	-	-	TRBJ2-3	CASSKDLMITDTQYF	TGTGCCAGCAGCAAGGACTTGATGATCACAGATACGCAGTATTTT
TRBV5-1	-	-	TRBJ1-1	CASSWGPEPAEAFF	TGCGCCAGCAGCTGGGGCCCCGAGCCCGCTGAAGCTTTCTTT
TRBV5-1	-	TRBD1	TRBJ1-2	CASSLSGTGVGYTF	TGCGCCAGCAGCTTGAGCGGGACAGGCGTGGGCTACACCTTC
TRBV5-1	once	TRBD2	TRBJ2-1	CASSFQTSDGGEQFF	TGCGCCAGCAGCTTTCAGACTAGCGACGGCGGTGAGCAGTTCTTC
TRBV6-5	-	-	TRBJ2-3	CASSYSPGRRTDTQYF	TGTGCCAGCAGTTACTCCCCTGGGAGGCGCACAGATACGCAGTATTTT
TRBV6-2/TRBV6-3	-	TRBD1	TRBJ1-2	CASSIPGTGEGYTF	TGTGCCAGCAGTATCCCCGGGACAGGGGAAGGCTACACCTTC
TRBV28	-	TRBD1	TRBJ1-1	CASSLGQAEGGNTEAFF	TGTGCCAGCAGTTTAGGACAGGCCGAGGGTGGGAACACTGAAGCTTTCTTT
TRBV28	few	TRBD1	TRBJ2-7	CASSGRDRAAYEQYF	TGTGCCAGCAGTGGCCGGGACAGGGCCGCCTACGAGCAGTACTTC
TRBV29-1	few	-	TRBJ1-1	CSVERNTEAFF	TGCAGCGTTGAGAGGAACACTGAAGCTTTCTTT
TRBV18	-	-	TRBJ2-1	CASSPTNNEQFF	TGTGCCAGCTCACCCACTAACAATGAGCAGTTCTTC
TRBV27	-	-	TRBJ2-2	CASSPSAGTGELFF	TGTGCCAGCAGTCCATCGGCGGGCACCGGGGAGCTGTTTTTT
TRBV4-2	-	TRBD1	TRBJ1-1	CASSLMGTGAMNTEAFF	TGTGCCAGCAGCCTCATGGGAACAGGGGCCATGAACACTGAAGCTTTCTTT
TRBV6-1	-	-	TRBJ1-2	CASSEGGGANYGYTF	TGTGCCAGCAGTGAAGGGGGCGGAGCTAACTATGGCTACACCTTC
TRBV5-1	-	-	TRBJ1-2	CASSLDGRGYGYTF	TGCGCCAGCAGCTTGGATGGCAGGGGCTATGGCTACACCTTC
TRBV29-1	-	TRBD2	TRBJ2-5	CSAGGETQYF	TGCAGCGCCGGGGGGGAGACCCAGTACTTC
TRBV15	-	-	TRBJ2-1	CATSPSTKTNEQFF	TGTGCCACCAGCCCCTCGACTAAGACCAATGAGCAGTTCTTC
TRBV5-4	once	TRBD1	TRBJ1-4	CASSKLRDRETELFF	TGTGCCAGCAGCAAACTCCGGGACAGGGAGACCGAACTGTTTTTT
TRBV27	-	-	TRBJ2-7	CASSPKGVLGQYF	TGTGCCAGCAGCCCCAAAGGGGTCCTAGGGCAGTACTTC
TRBV9	-	-	TRBJ2-3	CASTTGQGGGDTQYF	TGTGCCAGCACGACTGGGCAGGGTGGTGGAGATACGCAGTATTTT
TRBV9	-	TRBD1	TRBJ1-4	CASSVAGGNHNEKLFF	TGTGCCAGCAGCGTAGCAGGGGGGAATCATAATGAAAAACTGTTTTTT
TRBV12-3/TRBV12-4	-	TRBD1	TRBJ2-7	CASRPTGGNEQYF	TGTGCCAGCAGGCCTACAGGGGGAAACGAGCAGTACTTC
TRBV19	-	TRBD1	TRBJ1-2	CASSIYRDRGDYGYTF	TGTGCCAGTAGTATATACCGGGACAGGGGAGACTATGGCTACACCTTC
TRBV6-5	-	TRBD1	TRBJ1-1	CAIWDREGTEAFF	TGTGCCATCTGGGACAGGGAAGGGACTGAAGCTTTCTTT
TRBV28	-	TRBD2	TRBJ2-5	CASTFTSGRETQYF	TGTGCCAGCACCTTCACTAGCGGGAGGGAGACCCAGTACTTC
TRBV15	-	-	TRBJ2-3	CATSNGVGGGRTDTQYF	TGTGCCACCAGCAACGGAGTTGGGGGGGGCCGCACAGATACGCAGTATTTT
TRBV9	-	-	TRBJ2-5	CASSVGISGETQYF	TGTGCCAGCAGCGTAGGAATAAGCGGGGAGACCCAGTACTTC
TRBV19	-	TRBD2	TRBJ2-1	CASSDGTSGVNEQFF	TGTGCCAGTAGCGACGGGACTAGCGGGGTCAATGAGCAGTTCTTC
TRBV10-3	-	-	TRBJ2-7	CAISTNGLASSYEQYF	TGTGCCATCAGCACGAACGGACTTGCGAGCTCCTACGAGCAGTACTTC
TRBV29-1	-	TRBD2	TRBJ2-7	CGVTTSGSYEQYF	TGCGGGGTTACGACTAGCGGCTCCTACGAGCAGTACTTC
TRBV7-2	-	TRBD2	TRBJ2-7	CASSLLAGYEQYF	TGTGCCAGCAGCTTATTAGCGGGATACGAGCAGTACTTC
TRBV19	-	-	TRBJ2-1	CASSMFRGRTYNEQFF	TGTGCCAGTAGTATGTTCCGGGGTAGGACCTACAATGAGCAGTTCTTC
TRBV6-5	-	TRBD2	TRBJ2-5	CASSPTGLVETQYF	TGTGCCAGCAGTCCAACGGGACTAGTGGAGACCCAGTACTTC
TRBV5-5	-	TRBD1	TRBJ1-1	CASSPRTGSNTEAFF	TGTGCCAGCAGCCCGAGGACAGGTTCCAACACTGAAGCTTTCTTT
TRBV10-3	-	-	TRBJ2-3	CAISESPGHTDTQYF	TGTGCCATCAGTGAGTCGCCGGGACACACAGATACGCAGTATTTT
TRBV28	-	TRBD2	TRBJ2-2	CASSTSGTGELFF	TGTGCCAGCAGCACTAGCGGCACCGGGGAGCTGTTTTTT
TRBV11-2	-	TRBD1	TRBJ1-1	CASSLGGYRGGIEAFF	TGTGCCAGCAGCTTAGGGGGATACAGGGGAGGTATTGAAGCTTTCTTT
TRBV7-3	once	TRBD1	TRBJ1-6	CASSPGQGHSPLHF	TGTGCCAGCAGCCCGGGACAGGGTCATTCACCCCTCCACTTT